This T cell receptor beta chain was captured in a study of CD8 T cells in ankylosing spondylitis. Findings and caveats of the study: A CD8+ phenotype characterized the disease-linked clones, which were relatively rare in peripheral blood.

From the 5' RACE reads, TCRdb called clonotypes with MiXCR, one entry per CDR3 protein. Of about 170,000 distinct CDR3 sequences in the sample, roughly 18% were seen once. Turning to this clonotype: Its antigen is undetermined.

Per the germline V gene, CDR1 is MDHEN and CDR2 is SYDVKM. This CDR3 region has 14 residues. Deletions cut 5 bases from V and 1 base from J, with 10 bases between. The chain carries TRBV28 and TRBJ2-3; perhaps TRBD1 as D (6 bases). What was sequenced was blood, either unsorted or a sorted T cell fraction (not recorded which). The clonotype comes from a male donor with ankylosing spondylitis or in good health (not recorded which). DNA of the CDR3: TGTGCCAGCAGTGTACAGGGAGGCACAGATACGCAGTATTTT. The encoded protein is CASSVQGGTDTQYF.